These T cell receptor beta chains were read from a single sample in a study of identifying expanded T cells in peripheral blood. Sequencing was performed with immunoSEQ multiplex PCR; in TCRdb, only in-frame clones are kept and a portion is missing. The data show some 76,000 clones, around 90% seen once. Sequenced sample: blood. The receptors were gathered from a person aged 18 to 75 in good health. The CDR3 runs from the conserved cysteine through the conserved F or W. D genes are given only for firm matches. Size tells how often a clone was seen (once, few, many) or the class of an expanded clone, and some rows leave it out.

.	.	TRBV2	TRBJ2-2	CASSRNAGELFF	TGTGCCAGCAGTCGAAACGCCGGGGAGCTGTTTTTT
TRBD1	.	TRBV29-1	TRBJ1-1	CSVDRRGMNTEAFF	TGCAGCGTTGATCGCAGGGGGATGAACACTGAAGCTTTCTTT
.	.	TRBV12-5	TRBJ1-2	CASGLWDYGYTF	TGTGCTAGTGGTTTGTGGGACTATGGCTACACCTTC
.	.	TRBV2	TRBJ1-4	CASRAVGRGELFF	TGTGCCAGCAGAGCTGTCGGACGAGGGGAACTGTTTTTT
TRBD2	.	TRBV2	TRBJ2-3	CASSDSAGGPVLTDTQYF	TGTGCCAGCAGTGACAGTGCGGGAGGGCCCGTGCTGACAGATACGCAGTATTTT
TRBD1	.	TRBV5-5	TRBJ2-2	CASSLKGAWTGELFF	TGTGCCAGCAGCTTGAAGGGGGCGTGGACCGGGGAGCTGTTTTTT
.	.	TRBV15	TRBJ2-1	CATSPIGANLMFF	TGTGCCACCAGCCCCATTGGGGCCAATTTAATGTTCTTC
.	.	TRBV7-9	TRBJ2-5	CASSWTQETQYF	TGTGCCAGCAGCTGGACCCAAGAGACCCAGTACTTC
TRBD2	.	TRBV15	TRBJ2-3	CATSRDPPRGSPTDTQYF	TGTGCCACCAGCAGAGATCCCCCGCGGGGGAGCCCCACAGATACGCAGTATTTT
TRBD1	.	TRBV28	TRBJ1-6	CASSFWTGSSYNSPLHF	TGTGCCAGCAGTTTCTGGACAGGGAGCTCCTATAATTCACCCCTCCACTTT
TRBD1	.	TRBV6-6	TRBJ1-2	CASRRQGAQFGYTF	TGTGCCAGCAGAAGACAGGGGGCGCAGTTTGGCTACACCTTC
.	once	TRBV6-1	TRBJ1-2	CASRRDGSRGYTF	TGTGCCAGCAGACGGGACGGTTCGCGTGGCTACACCTTC
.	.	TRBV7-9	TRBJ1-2	CASSSMAGNGYTF	TGTGCCAGCAGCTCTATGGCCGGGAATGGCTACACCTTC
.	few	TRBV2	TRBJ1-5	CASSYRQLEPQHF	TGTGCCAGCAGTTACCGACAGCTTGAGCCCCAGCATTTT
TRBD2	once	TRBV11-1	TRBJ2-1	CASSLGGSGSFGEQFF	TGTGCCAGCAGCTTAGGCGGTAGCGGGTCGTTTGGAGAGCAGTTCTTC
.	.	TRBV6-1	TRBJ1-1	CASKRQGWEDTEAFF	TGTGCCAGCAAACGGCAGGGATGGGAGGACACTGAAGCTTTCTTT
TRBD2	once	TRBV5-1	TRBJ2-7	CASSLGAGGTEQYF	TGCGCCAGCAGTCTTGGGGCGGGAGGAACCGAGCAGTACTTC
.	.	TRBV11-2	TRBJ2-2	CASSLERVGELFF	TGTGCCAGCAGCTTGGAGCGCGTCGGGGAGCTGTTTTTT
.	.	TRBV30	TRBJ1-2	CAWSEGVWYGYTF	TGTGCCTGGAGTGAGGGGGTGTGGTATGGCTACACCTTC
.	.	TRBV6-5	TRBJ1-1	CASSSRGTEAFF	TGTGCCAGCAGTTCCCGGGGTACTGAAGCTTTCTTT
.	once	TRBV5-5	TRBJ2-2	CASSFVGILGELFF	TGTGCCAGCAGCTTCGTGGGTATCCTCGGGGAGCTGTTTTTT
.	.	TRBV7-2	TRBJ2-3	CASSLYTDTQYF	TGTGCCAGCAGCTTATACACAGATACGCAGTATTTT
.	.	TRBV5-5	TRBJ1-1	CASSLDPGTEAFF	TGTGCCAGCAGCTTGGATCCTGGCACTGAAGCTTTCTTT
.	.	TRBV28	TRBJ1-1	CASSPGDMNTEAFF	TGTGCCAGCAGCCCAGGGGATATGAACACTGAAGCTTTCTTT
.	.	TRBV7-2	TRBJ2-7	CASRLRVGRGTDYEQYF	TGTGCCAGCAGATTACGAGTAGGGAGGGGGACAGACTACGAGCAGTACTTC
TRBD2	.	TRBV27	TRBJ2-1	CASSPRAGIGNEQFF	TGTGCCAGCAGTCCCCGAGCGGGGATCGGGAATGAGCAGTTCTTC
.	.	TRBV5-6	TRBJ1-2	CASSSVSLRGYTF	TGTGCCAGCAGCTCGGTATCTCTACGCGGCTACACCTTC
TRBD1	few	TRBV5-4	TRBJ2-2	CASSPDRFTTGELFF	TGTGCCAGCAGTCCGGACAGGTTCACCACCGGGGAGCTGTTTTTT
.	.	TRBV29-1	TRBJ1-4	CSVKRGTNEKLFF	TGCAGCGTTAAGCGGGGAACTAATGAAAAACTGTTTTTT
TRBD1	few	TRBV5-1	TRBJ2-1	CASSPGQGTYNEQFF	TGCGCCAGCAGCCCGGGACAGGGGACATACAATGAGCAGTTCTTC
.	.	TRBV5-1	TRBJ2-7	CASSLAGTGARDYYEQYF	TGCGCCAGCAGCTTGGCCGGCACCGGGGCCCGGGATTACTACGAGCAGTACTTC
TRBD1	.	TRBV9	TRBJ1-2	CASSPSGTGSYGYTF	TGTGCCAGCAGCCCCAGCGGGACAGGGTCTTATGGCTACACCTTC
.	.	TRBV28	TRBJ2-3	CASSLPGTYTDTQYF	TGTGCCAGCAGCCTCCCCGGGACATACACAGATACGCAGTATTTT
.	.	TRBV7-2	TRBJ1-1	CASSLIPLTEAFF	TGTGCCAGCAGCTTAATCCCCCTCACTGAAGCTTTCTTT
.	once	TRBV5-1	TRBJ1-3	CASSLAEINSGNTIYF	TGCGCCAGCAGCTTGGCCGAGATTAATTCTGGAAACACCATATATTTT
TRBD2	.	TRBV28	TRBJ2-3	CASAGGPDTQYF	TGTGCCAGCGCGGGAGGTCCAGATACGCAGTATTTT
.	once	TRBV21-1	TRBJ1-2	CASPRTLHRDYGYTF	TGTGCCAGCCCAAGGACACTCCACAGGGACTATGGCTACACCTTC
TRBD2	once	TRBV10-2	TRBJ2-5	CASSDSGGAETQYF	TGCGCCAGCAGTGATAGCGGGGGGGCGGAGACCCAGTACTTC
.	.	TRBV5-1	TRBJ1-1	CASREGGGTEAFF	TGCGCCAGCAGAGAAGGAGGGGGCACTGAAGCTTTCTTT
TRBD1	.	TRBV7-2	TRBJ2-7	CASSRDRGYEQYF	TGTGCCAGCAGCCGGGACAGGGGCTACGAGCAGTACTTC
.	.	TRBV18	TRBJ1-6	CASSPNPALNSPLHF	TGTGCCAGCTCACCAAATCCGGCCCTGAATTCACCCCTCCACTTT
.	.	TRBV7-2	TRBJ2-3	CASSLAVDTQYF	TGTGCCAGCAGCTTAGCGGTGGATACGCAGTATTTT
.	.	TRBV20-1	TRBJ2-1	CSARRADEQFF	TGCAGTGCTAGAAGAGCCGATGAGCAGTTCTTC
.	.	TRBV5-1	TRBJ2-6	CASSSGGANVLTF	TGCGCCAGCAGCTCTGGTGGGGCCAACGTCCTGACTTTC
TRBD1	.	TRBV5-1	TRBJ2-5	CASSFHRGPPEETQYF	TGCGCCAGCAGCTTTCACAGGGGCCCGCCGGAGGAGACCCAGTACTTC